This TCR beta chain was captured by sequencing in a study of neoadjuvant anti-PD-1 for oral cavity cancer. Assay used: immunoSEQ multiplex PCR; TCRdb lists only in-frame clones, some missing. Of approximately 83,000 clones listed, 84% are singletons. Germline CDR1 reads SGHNT; CDR2 reads YYREEE (reference sequence). After removal of 4 bases from V and 0 bases from J, the junction contained 12 bases not matched to a gene. CDR3 size: 19 residues. The chain couples TRBV5-4 to TRBJ2-6; 8 bases fit TRBD1. The sequence was collected from a person between 40 and 85 years old with oral cavity squamous cell carcinoma. The sequences come from PBMCs, collected before nivolumab (anti-PD-1) treatment. The CDR3 DNA follows: TGTGCCAGCAGCCTCCAGGGGGCACAAACTCACTCTGGGGCCAACGTCCTGACTTTC. Protein: CASSLQGAQTHSGANVLTF.